Presented here are 14 T cell receptor beta chains from one specimen sequenced in a study of neoadjuvant nivolumab and ipilimumab in lung cancer. Produced via immunoSEQ multiplex PCR; TCRdb's table is partial and in-frame only. The sample yields about 30,000 clones, 76% seen once. Here the sequenced sample was tumor tissue, taken after neoadjuvant nivolumab, alone or with ipilimumab, at or shortly before surgery. The receptors here all came from an adult with non-small cell lung cancer.

The CDR3 DNA reads TGTGCCAGCAGCTTGGCCGGGGTAGGTACGCAGTATTTT. Translated, it gives CASSLAGVGTQYF. The chain uses TRBV5-6 and TRBJ2-3; possibly TRBD2 for D (5 bases). This CDR3 comprises 13 residues. Trimming left V 0 bases short and J 8 bases short, with 10 bases between. The germline gives CDR1 SGHDT, CDR2 YYEEEE.

The chain links TRBV7-9 to TRBJ2-3, with 9 bases aligning to TRBD1. Germline-derived CDR1 and CDR2 are SEHNR and FQNEAQ (reference sequence). The CDR3 totals 14 residues. Losses at the gene ends were 4 bases for V and 3 bases for J; bases not matched to a gene: 2. As DNA, the CDR3 is TGTGCCAGCAGCTCGGGACAGGGTACAGATACGCAGTATTTT. Translating gives CASSSGQGTDTQYF.

DNA for the CDR3: TGTGCCAGCAGTGCTCGGGGAAAACTGTTTTTT. Its protein product is CASSARGKLFF. V is TRBV6-1 and J is TRBJ1-4; no clear D. The CDR3 covers 11 residues. V was shortened by 4 bases and J by 10 bases, with 7 bases between the two germline ends. The germline V gene encodes CDR1 MNHNS and CDR2 SASEGT.

The genes are TRBV5-6 and TRBJ1-5; the D gene is possibly TRBD1 (6 bases). Germline V gene data show CDR1 as SGHDT and CDR2 as YYEEEE. The germline V and J ends were trimmed by 0 bases and 0 bases, with 13 bases remaining between them. The CDR3 runs to 17 residues. The CDR3 nucleotides are TGTGCCAGCAGCTTGGGGGGGCACCTCTATAGCAATCAGCCCCAGCATTTT. This gives the protein CASSLGGHLYSNQPQHF.

This chain connects TRBV11-2 to TRBJ2-5; TRBD2 matches 9 bases. The V and J ends lost 2 bases and 5 bases, in that order; junction bases with no gene match: 12. This CDR3 is built from 17 residues. Germline assignment: CDR1 SGHAT and CDR2 FQNNGV. CDR3 in DNA: TGTGCCAGCAGCTTAATGGCGGGGGGGATACTGATGGAGACCCAGTACTTC. It specifies CASSLMAGGILMETQYF. Combining the CDR3 with reference TRBV11-2 and TRBJ2-5 gives the whole variable domain EAGVAQSPRYKIIEKRQSVAFWCNPISGHATLYWYQQILGQGPKLLIQFQNNGVVDDSQLPKDRFSAERLKGVDSTLKIQPAKLEDSAVYLCASSLMAGGILMETQYFGPGTRLLVL.

The gene calls are TRBV7-8 and TRBJ1-2; D not resolved. V lost 1 base, J lost 1 base, and 4 bases lay in between. The CDR3 runs 13 residues. Looked up from germline, CDR1 is SGHVS and CDR2 is FQNEAQ. The CDR3 DNA reads as TGTGCCAGCAGCTTAGACGTTAACTATGGCTACACCTTC. Its protein is CASSLDVNYGYTF.

This sequence joins TRBV11-1 and TRBJ2-3; D is undetermined. Germline CDR1 is SGHAT and CDR2 is FQDESV (reference sequence). V was cut by 3 bases and J by 3 bases, with 7 bases left in between. The CDR3 length is 13 residues. The CDR3 DNA sequence: TGTGCCAGCAGCTTCGCGAGAACAGATACGCAGTATTTT. Its protein product is CASSFARTDTQYF.

The CDR3 sequence: CASSSGIAGAGETQYF. The CDR3 nucleotides are TGTGCCAGCAGCTCCGGGATAGCGGGGGCCGGGGAGACCCAGTACTTC. The chain combines TRBV5-5 with TRBJ2-5, with 9 bases matching TRBD2. J lost 5 bases, V lost 3 bases, and 11 bases had no gene match. The CDR3 consists of 16 residues. The V gene's germline CDR1 is SGHKS and CDR2 YYEKEE (reference sequence). The whole variable domain, remainder taken from reference TRBV5-5 and TRBJ2-5, is DAGVTQSPTHLIKTRGQQVTLRCSPISGHKSVSWYQQVLGQGPQFIFQYYEKEERGRGNFPDRFSARQFPNYSSELNVNALLLGDSALYLCASSSGIAGAGETQYFGPGTRLLVL.

The genes are TRBV7-2 and TRBJ2-1; a weak D match, TRBD2 (6 bases). CDR1 is SGHTA and CDR2 is FQGNSA in the germline V gene. CDR3 length equals 13 residues. V was cut by 4 bases and J by 9 bases, with 13 bases left in between. CDR3 residues: CASSSDTGGEQFF. Written as DNA, the CDR3 is TGTGCCAGCAGCTCTGACACCGGGGGTGAGCAGTTCTTC.

The gene calls are TRBV6-6 and TRBJ2-5, with 8 bases matching TRBD1. The CDR3 is 14 amino acids. V dropped 8 bases and J dropped 4; count of bases not matched to a gene: 9. The V gene's germline CDR1 is MNHNY and CDR2 SVGAGI (reference sequence). CDR3 coding DNA: TGTGCCAGCGGTACCTCCGGGACAGGAGAGACCCAGTACTTC. Encoded protein: CASGTSGTGETQYF.

The CDR3 DNA follows: TGTGCCAGCAGCGATGCCCGGGGCTATAATTCACCCCTCCACTTT. Protein product: CASSDARGYNSPLHF. This chain connects TRBV4-2 to TRBJ1-6, with D hard to call. The CDR3 loop spans 15 amino acids. CDR1 LGHNA and CDR2 YNFKEQ come from the germline V gene. The V end lost 5 bases, the J end lost 3 bases, and 11 bases lay between the germline ends.

V usage is TRBV30 and J usage is TRBJ1-6; D is possibly TRBD1 (6 bases). The CDR3 is 12 amino acids. Germline V gene sequence: CDR1 GTSNPN, CDR2 SVGIG (reference sequence). Trimming shortened V by 3 bases and J by 10 bases, and 10 bases separated the two germline ends. CDR3 nucleotides: TGTGCCTGGAGCGACGGGGGCTCACCCCTCCACTTT. Translated, it gives CAWSDGGSPLHF.

V and J are TRBV2 and TRBJ2-5, with 7 bases matching TRBD2. Germline CDR1 SNHLY, CDR2 FYNNEI. V dropped 4 bases and J dropped 5; count of bases not matched to a gene: 10. The CDR3 spans 15 residues. The CDR3 DNA follows: TGTGCCAGCAGTGGGCGAACTAGCGCTCGGGAGACCCAGTACTTC. Translated, it gives CASSGRTSARETQYF.

This chain uses TRBV29-1 with TRBJ2-5; 7 bases are shared with TRBD1. Trimming took 3 bases from V and 4 from J; bases not matched to a gene: 5. The germline V gene has CDR1 SQVTM and CDR2 ANQGSEA. CDR3 length equals 13 residues. The CDR3 DNA follows: TGCAGCGTTGATAAAACAGGGGTAGAGACCCAGTACTTC. Its translation is CSVDKTGVETQYF.